This paragraph covers one T cell receptor (beta chain) sequence. Antigen unknown. Generated by immunoSEQ multiplex PCR, the TCRdb table keeps only in-frame clones and is missing some. The sample shows about 23,000 clones, 76% of them seen only once. The sample comes from a study of CD4 T cells in relation to SARS-CoV-2 and coronaviruses. Study-level findings and limits: Each donor contributed either pre-pandemic or post-infection samples, not both.

The unexposed donors gave CD4+ T cells in about 2010-2019, prior to COVID-19. CD4+ T cells were isolated from the cells after around 10 days of culture. The sample consisted of CD4+ T cells from PBMCs, cultured in vitro. The TCR originated in a human donor in good health.

CDR3 amino acids: CASSIRGGELFF. The CDR3 DNA follows: TGTGCCAGCAGCATAAGGGGAGGGGAGCTGTTTTTT. The chain has TRBV5-8 and TRBJ2-2; a weak D match, TRBD1 (5 bases). Trimming cost V 4 bases and J 8 bases, with 9 bases left between them. This CDR3 contains 12 residues. Germline V gives CDR1 SGHTS, CDR2 YDEGEE.